This TCR beta chain was recorded in a study of T-cell reconstitution after alpha-beta-depleted transplantation in children. Germline CDR1 is SEHNR and CDR2 is FQNEAQ (reference sequence). CDR3 length: 15 residues. With 2 bases clipped from V and 4 bases from J, the junction kept 1 base outside the gene matches. In its sample, this clonotype was seen many times. The TCRbeta library was prepared with unique molecular identifiers. TCRdb itself ran the PCR reads through MiXCR, one entry per CDR3 protein. The repertoire holds just under 550,000 distinct CDR3 sequences, with around 17% as singletons. The TCR comes from a human donor who donated a stem cell graft to a child with acute lymphoblastic leukemia. The material was PBMCs from the stem cell graft donor, obtained from the stem cell graft. The chain combines TRBV7-9 with TRBJ2-1, with 11 bases matching TRBD2. The CDR3 sequence: CASSLRLAGYNEQFF. The CDR3 nucleotides are TGTGCCAGCAGCTTAAGACTAGCGGGGTACAATGAGCAGTTCTTC. Variable domain in full (rest from reference TRBV7-9 and TRBJ2-1): DTGVSQNPRHKITKRGQNVTFRCDPISEHNRLYWYRQTLGQGPEFLTYFQNEAQLEKSRLLSDRFSAERPKGSFSTLEIQRTEQGDSAMYLCASSLRLAGYNEQFFGPGTRLTVL.